What follows describes a single T cell receptor beta chain. Its antigen is unknown. The data were obtained in a study of cytomegalovirus exposure and HLA in healthy donors. Study information: Tens of millions of unique TCRs from HLA-typed donors made up an early data release.

Likely unrecorded immune exposures existed in these nominally healthy donors. PCR involved 60 Vbeta and 13 Jbeta primers. TCRdb's table, derived via immunoSEQ multiplex PCR, lists solely in-frame clones and lacks some. The repertoire includes roughly 110,000 clones, under 85% of them detected once, and roughly 11% sits in the top ten. Whole-study results and caveats: In a later analysis, parvovirus B19, influenza, CMV and Epstein-Barr virus appeared linked to several top co-occurrence clusters. In most subjects, TCR beta sequences reportedly gave accurate predictions of HLA-A and HLA-B alleles.

CDR1 is MNHEY and CDR2 is SVGAGI in the germline V gene. Between the trimmed V and J ends, which lost 7 bases and 7 bases, there was a span of 13 bases. CDR3 length equals 12 residues. The specimen was PBMCs. The V call is TRBV6-5, the J call TRBJ1-2, with D perhaps TRBD1 (6 bases). The sequence came from a man aged 40-49 years in good health and CMV-seropositive. The CDR3 spells CASIGQLVGYTF. The CDR3 nucleotides read TGTGCCAGCATTGGACAGCTTGTTGGCTACACCTTC.